This T cell receptor beta chain was observed in a study of monozygotic twins with inflammatory bowel disease. CDR3 length: 14 residues. Germline V CDR1 and CDR2: SQVTM, ANQGSEA. Whole-study results and caveats: There was no support for any single strong signal or clonotype associated with IBD.

Of note for this clonotype: Its matching antigen is unknown.

TCRdb reprocessed the 5' RACE reads and reports one entry per CDR3 protein, with no DNA. The sample data list around 380,000 distinct CDR3 sequences. The source is a human donor with ulcerative colitis or Crohn's disease, or a healthy co-twin of an affected twin (not recorded which). Sample: blood. This chain uses TRBV29-1 with TRBJ1-2; the TCRdb call, TRBD1, lacks DNA for checking. The CDR3 reads CSAERGGQGNGYTF.